Given below is one T cell receptor (beta chain) in context. Its antigen remains unknown. Repertoires were generated with immunoSEQ multiplex PCR, while TCRdb's copy carries only in-frame clones and drops some. This repertoire shows approximately 72,000 clones, 94% found once; its top ten account for about 0.63%. The entry originates in a study of cytomegalovirus exposure and HLA in healthy donors. General study results and limits: It was confirmed in vitro that a few of the CMV-associated chains were specific for CMV antigens.

Trimming took 5 bases from V and 6 from J; bases not matched to a gene: 6. Per the germline V gene, CDR1 is SEHNR and CDR2 is FQNEAQ (reference sequence). The CDR3 has 14 amino acids. The specimen was PBMCs. The rearrangement links TRBV7-9 to TRBJ1-4, with 7 bases matching TRBD1. The TCR sequence derives from a woman under 30 in good health and CMV-seronegative. The CDR3 nucleotides are TGTGCCAGCAGCCCATGGACAGGAGATGAAAAACTGTTTTTT. Protein product: CASSPWTGDEKLFF.